This TCR beta chain was sequenced in a study of early T cells in non-severe SARS-CoV-2 infection. Looking at the study overall: Unsorted whole blood bulk RNA was sequenced, with unpaired chains. Notes on the study in general: A preference for anti-spike CD8 responses marked VDJdb matching, which missed private and CD4 specificities.

The table lists this clonotype with a few counts. Its antigen remains unknown. Per the germline V gene, CDR1 is SNHLY and CDR2 is FYNNEI. The V end was cut by 8 bases, the J end by 6 bases, with 18 bases between. CDR3 length: 14 residues. Individual cDNA molecules carried attached unique molecular identifiers. TCRdb reanalysed the 5' RACE reads using MiXCR and keeps one entry per CDR3 protein. The table includes 62,000 or so distinct CDR3 sequences, 8% to 10% detected once. The TCR sequence derives from an adult who was a healthcare worker with PCR-confirmed SARS-CoV-2 infection or an uninfected control (not recorded which). The genes are TRBV2 and TRBJ2-3; D might be TRBD2 (5 bases). The sequenced material came from whole blood. CDR3 sequence: CASLAGPAGDTQYF. The CDR3 nucleotides are TGTGCCAGCCTTGCGGGCCCAGCCGGTGATACGCAGTATTTT.